The 32 T cell receptor beta chains reported below all come from one sample, sequenced in a study of regulatory T cells in long-lasting Graves disease. Time point: persistent/refractory GD, antithyroid drugs over 5 years with positive TRAb. PBMC-extracted RNA yielded the TCR library. Construction of TCR beta libraries relied on iRepertoire HTBI primers and on Arm-PCR targeting CDR3 regions. TCRdb recomputed calls from the multiplex PCR reads with MiXCR, one row per CDR3 protein. The sample has 500,000 to 700,000 distinct CDR3 sequences, approximately 31% seen once. Sequencing used peripheral blood mononuclear cells (PBMCs), obtained when the disease was refractory, from a patient treated with antithyroid drugs. The receptors stem from a female donor with Graves disease.

There are many counts of this clonotype. The rearrangement joins TRBV19 to TRBJ2-2, with TRBD1 identical over 8 bases. The length of the CDR3 is 18 residues. The V gene end was trimmed by 7 bases and the J gene end by 0 bases; junction bases not matched to a gene: 13. Germline loops: CDR1 LNHDA, CDR2 SQIVND (reference sequence). CDR3 sequence: CASTPRGQGASNTGELFF. The CDR3 region has the DNA TGTGCCAGTACCCCGAGGGGGCAGGGGGCTTCGAACACCGGGGAGCTGTTTTTT.

Many counts were recorded for this clonotype. The V gene is TRBV12-3 or TRBV12-4, the J gene TRBJ2-7, with 7 bases lining up with TRBD2. The ends lost 6 bases at V and 5 bases at J; junction bases unmatched: 10. The CDR3 totals 14 residues. For the CDR3, the DNA is TGTGCCAGCAGCCCCACTGGGGCGGGAGACGAGCAGTACTTC. This encodes CASSPTGAGDEQYF.

V usage is TRBV6-1 and J usage is TRBJ1-2; D might be TRBD1 (5 bases). Germline V gene data show CDR1 as MNHNS and CDR2 as SASEGT. There are 14 residues in the CDR3. Trimming took off 0 bases at V and 5 bases at J, with 10 bases between the two ends. CDR3 residues: CASSEATAVYGYTF. The CDR3 bases are TGTGCCAGCAGTGAAGCGACAGCTGTTTATGGCTACACCTTC.

The chain carries TRBV12-3 or TRBV12-4 and TRBJ1-2, with D perhaps matching TRBD1 (6 bases). Between the trimmed V and J ends, which lost 5 bases and 4 bases, there was a span of 17 bases. The CDR3 has 15 residues. In DNA, the CDR3 is TGTGCCAGCAGTCACTTACAGGGTTTTGGCTATGGCTACACCTTC. Translating it yields CASSHLQGFGYGYTF.

This clonotype came up a few times. The gene calls are TRBV27 and TRBJ1-5, with D possibly matching TRBD1 (6 bases). Between the trimmed V and J ends, which lost 5 bases and 5 bases, there was a span of 16 bases. Germline CDR1 reads MNHEY; CDR2 reads SMNVEV (reference sequence). The CDR3 runs 15 residues. The CDR3 bases are TGTGCCAGCAGTCCCAAAGCGGGGGCAGATCAGCCCCAGCATTTT. Protein sequence: CASSPKAGADQPQHF.

This chain links TRBV19 with TRBJ2-7, with unresolved D. CDR3 length: 13 residues. Trimming cost V 3 bases and J 1 base, with 7 bases left between them. Germline V gene sequence: CDR1 LNHDA, CDR2 SQIVND (reference sequence). CDR3: CASSIGSSYEQYF. CDR3 in DNA: TGTGCCAGTAGTATTGGATCTTCCTACGAGCAGTACTTC.

A note on this clonotype: Mismatch with germline at one junction end may stem from a read error. V usage is TRBV7-3 and J usage is TRBJ2-2; possible D gene TRBD2, 5 bases. This CDR3 comprises 13 residues. The germline V gene has CDR1 SGHTA and CDR2 FQGTGA. The CDR3, as DNA: TGTGCCAGCAGCTTAGCGAGGACCGGGGAGCTGGTTTTT. It yields the protein CASSLARTGELVF.

This clonotype has just a few counts. V gene TRBV7-9 combines with J gene TRBJ1-2; D gene unclear. Germline CDR1 SEHNR, CDR2 FQNEAQ (reference sequence). Trimming removed 7 bases from V and 2 bases from J, with 11 bases in between. The CDR3 spans 13 residues. The CDR3 spells CASTRPGNYGYTF. The CDR3 DNA sequence: TGTGCCAGCACTCGGCCAGGAAACTATGGCTACACCTTC.

The sample holds a few counts of this clonotype. The V call is TRBV19, the J call TRBJ1-5; D gene unclear. Trimming stripped 0 bases from V and 4 bases from J, with 10 bases between. The V gene's germline CDR1 is LNHDA and CDR2 SQIVND (reference sequence). The CDR3 runs 15 residues. CDR3 nucleotide sequence: TGTGCCAGTAGTATAGATAGGGCGACTAATCAGCCCCAGCATTTT. It encodes CASSIDRATNQPQHF.

This clonotype was counted only a few times. This chain uses TRBV20-1 with TRBJ1-1; 8 nucleotides line up with TRBD1. V shed 3 bases, J shed 5 bases, and the junction held 8 bases outside the gene matches. CDR1 is DFQATT and CDR2 is SNEGSKA in the germline V gene (reference sequence). CDR3 length: 14 residues. CDR3 region: CSASPRGRTTEAFF. The CDR3 DNA reads TGCAGTGCTAGCCCCAGGGGGCGGACAACTGAAGCTTTCTTT.

Turning to this clonotype: A much larger clone lies one base from this, so it may be a read error. The chain recombines TRBV28 with TRBJ2-7; TRBD1 matches at 10 bases. The CDR3 contains 13 residues. Germline V gene data show CDR1 as MDHEN and CDR2 as SYDVKM. V was clipped by 11 bases and J by 6 bases; unmatched bases: 10. Here the CDR3 reads CAVTGTGDREQYF. The DNA of the CDR3 is TGTGCCGTAACCGGGACAGGGGACCGCGAGCAGTACTTC.

Only a few counts were recorded for this clonotype. V usage is TRBV6-1 and J usage is TRBJ1-2; 9 bases line up with TRBD1. Germline-derived CDR1 and CDR2 are MNHNS and SASEGT. This CDR3 region has 16 residues. The ends lost 5 bases at V and 2 bases at J; junction bases unmatched: 9. CDR3 in amino acids: CASSKIRTGANYGYTF. CDR3 DNA: TGTGCCAGCAGTAAAATAAGGACAGGGGCAAACTATGGCTACACCTTC.

V gene TRBV6-1 combines with J gene TRBJ1-5; TRBD1 agrees at 7 bases. V lost 3 bases to trimming and J lost 6 bases; unmatched junction nucleotides: 11. The CDR3 spans 16 residues. Germline CDR1 MNHNS, CDR2 SASEGT. The CDR3 bases are TGTGCCAGCAGTGAGCAACTGCCGGGACAGTTTCAGCCCCAGCATTTT. Its protein product is CASSEQLPGQFQPQHF.

This clonotype has at least ten counts. The chain couples TRBV11-2 to TRBJ2-2; the D gene is possibly TRBD2 (6 bases). The germline CDR1 and CDR2 sequences are SGHAT and FQNNGV. The CDR3 has 15 residues. V gave up 0 bases and J gave up 5 bases, with 10 bases separating them. This CDR3 is CASSLDGSGTGELFF. The CDR3 nucleotides read TGTGCCAGCAGCTTAGACGGGAGTGGGACCGGGGAGCTGTTTTTT.

This clonotype appeared a few times. The gene calls are TRBV28 and TRBJ1-2, with TRBD1 matching over 8 bases. CDR1 and CDR2 (germline): MDHEN, SYDVKM. The CDR3 extends over 14 amino acids. V was pared by 3 bases and J by 4 bases, with 4 bases of the junction left unmatched. The CDR3 protein is CASSFYRGAYGYTF. The CDR3 coding sequence is TGTGCCAGCAGTTTTTACAGGGGGGCCTATGGCTACACCTTC.

CDR3 coding DNA: TGTGCCAGCAGCTTAGGAGGGACTAGCGGGAAGTACTACGAGCAGTACTTC. It translates to CASSLGGTSGKYYEQYF. This rearrangement joins TRBV7-9 to TRBJ2-7, with 13 bases fitting TRBD2. The J segment lost 3 bases and the V segment lost 1 base, leaving 6 bases of the junction unmatched. This CDR3 region has 17 residues. Germline CDR1 and CDR2: SEHNR and FQNEAQ (reference sequence).

This chain links TRBV18 with TRBJ1-1; 7 bases are a match to TRBD1. The CDR3 sequence is 16 residues long. Per the germline V gene, CDR1 is KGHSH and CDR2 is LQKENI. The V segment lost 3 bases and the J segment 5 bases; nucleotides outside the gene matches: 12. CDR3 nucleotides: TGTGCCAGCTCACCGAGGGTACAGGGGTCGGGGACTGAAGCTTTCTTT. This codes for CASSPRVQGSGTEAFF.

This clonotype was picked up one time. This chain joins TRBV28 and TRBJ1-1, with D perhaps TRBD1 (6 bases). Germline CDR1 is MDHEN and CDR2 is SYDVKM. CDR3 length: 16 residues. V was trimmed by 4 bases and J by 4 bases, leaving 19 bases between them. CDR3 DNA sequence: TGTGCCAGCAGTTCTCCCGGGGGGTTAGGGGGCACTGAAGCTTTCTTT. It encodes CASSSPGGLGGTEAFF.

The chain combines TRBV9 with TRBJ1-3; D might be TRBD1 (6 bases). The germline CDR1 and CDR2 sequences are SGDLS and YYNGEE. Trimming removed 0 bases at V and 0 bases at J, with 7 bases between. The CDR3 is 15 amino acids. Written as DNA, the CDR3 is TGTGCCAGCAGCGTAGCGGACAGCTCTGGAAACACCATATATTTT. It is translated as CASSVADSSGNTIYF.

This chain joins TRBV5-1 and TRBJ2-5; a possible D gene is TRBD1 (5 bases). The CDR3 runs to 14 residues. Trimming removed 4 bases at V and 2 bases at J, with 12 bases between. The germline V gene has CDR1 SGHRS and CDR2 YFSETQ. The CDR3 DNA sequence: TGCGCCAGCAGCCCGACAGTGTTTCAAGAGACCCAGTACTTC. It yields the protein CASSPTVFQETQYF.

Only a few counts were recorded for this clonotype. V gene TRBV6-1 combines with J gene TRBJ2-7, with TRBD1 matching 9 bases. Trimming removed 8 bases from V and 6 bases from J; junction bases left unmatched: 5. Germline loops: CDR1 MNHNS, CDR2 SASEGT. CDR3 length: 12 amino acids. CDR3 loop: CASGTGYSEQYF. In nucleotides, the CDR3 is TGTGCCAGCGGGACAGGGTATTCCGAGCAGTACTTC.

In this sample, this clonotype turned up a few times. This chain joins TRBV5-1 and TRBJ1-2; tentative D call: TRBD1 (5 bases). CDR1 is SGHRS and CDR2 is YFSETQ in the germline V gene. This CDR3 has 12 residues. Trimming stripped 4 bases from V and 6 bases from J, with 10 bases between. The CDR3 sequence: CASSDGGDGYTF. The CDR3 DNA is TGCGCCAGCAGCGACGGGGGAGATGGCTACACCTTC.

This clonotype showed up just a few times. V and J are TRBV2 and TRBJ1-1; possible D gene TRBD1, 5 bases. V lost 2 bases to trimming and J lost 1 base, with 14 bases between them. The CDR3 is 16 residues long. The germline V gene has CDR1 SNHLY and CDR2 FYNNEI. As DNA, the CDR3 is TGTGCCAGCAGTGAAAGGGGTGGGGGGGAGAACACTGAAGCTTTCTTT. This encodes CASSERGGGENTEAFF.

This clonotype was recorded a few times. The chain has TRBV19 and TRBJ2-5; no firm D call. The CDR3 has 13 amino acids. The germline V gene encodes CDR1 LNHDA and CDR2 SQIVND (reference sequence). With 5 bases removed from V and 3 bases from J, the gap between germline ends came to 10 bases. The CDR3 DNA follows: TGTGCCAGTAGTGTGGCCAGCGAAGAGACCCAGTACTTC. This codes for CASSVASEETQYF.

The chain carries TRBV27 and TRBJ2-5; 8 positions agree with TRBD1. Trimming at V came to 2 bases and at J to 1 base, leaving 9 bases not matched to a gene. Germline-derived CDR1 and CDR2 are MNHEY and SMNVEV (reference sequence). CDR3 length equals 17 residues. This CDR3 is CASSLRGVRGPQETQYF. The CDR3 DNA is TGTGCCAGCAGTTTAAGGGGGGTCAGGGGGCCCCAAGAGACCCAGTACTTC.

This chain uses TRBV7-8 with TRBJ1-1, with D tentatively TRBD1 (5 bases). The CDR3 spans 12 residues. CDR1 is SGHVS and CDR2 is FQNEAQ in the germline V gene. The V end was cut by 5 bases, the J end by 11 bases, with 15 bases between. The CDR3 reads CASSRPGLGAFF. Here the CDR3 DNA reads TGTGCCAGCAGCCGGCCGGGACTAGGGGCTTTCTTT.

This clonotype was seen at least ten times. V usage is TRBV28 and J usage is TRBJ2-5; no clear D gene. The CDR3 extends over 13 amino acids. In germline, CDR1 is MDHEN, CDR2 SYDVKM. Between the trimmed V and J ends, which lost 6 bases and 4 bases, there was a span of 12 bases. Here the CDR3 DNA reads TGTGCCAGCAGCCCCCCATCCTCAGAGACCCAGTACTTC. As protein: CASSPPSSETQYF.

About this clonotype itself: At one end the junction does not follow the germline gene, possibly because of a read error. This chain joins TRBV7-4 and TRBJ2-5; TRBD2 aligns across 8 bases. CDR3 length: 16 residues. CDR1 is SGHVT and CDR2 is SQSDAQ in the germline V gene. In DNA form, the CDR3 reads TGTGCCAGCCGCTTAGAAGACGGGAGGGCGTGGGAGACCCAGTACTTC. Protein product: CASRLEDGRAWETQYF.

The J gene is TRBJ2-4, the V gene TRBV27; D is tentatively TRBD1 or TRBD2 (5 bases each). This CDR3 is 16 amino acids long. Germline CDR1 reads MNHEY; CDR2 reads SMNVEV (reference sequence). The V end lost 4 bases, the J end lost 0 bases, and 13 bases lay between the germline ends. In DNA form, the CDR3 reads TGTGCCAGCAGTTACGGGGCCCCCATAGCCAAAAACATTCAGTACTTC. The encoded protein is CASSYGAPIAKNIQYF.

The rearrangement uses TRBV9 and TRBJ2-5; D is uncertain. Germline V gene lookup returns CDR1 SGDLS and CDR2 YYNGEE. Trimming took 1 base from V and 7 from J, leaving 11 bases between them. The CDR3 is 13 residues long. DNA for the CDR3: TGTGCCAGCAGCGTAAACCCGCCAGGGACCCAGTACTTC. Translated: CASSVNPPGTQYF.

This clonotype was observed a few times. This sequence joins TRBV19 and TRBJ2-7, with 7 bases aligning to TRBD2. The junction had 5 bases not matched to a gene; V was cut back by 1 base and J by 5 bases. In germline, CDR1 is LNHDA, CDR2 SQIVND (reference sequence). The CDR3 contains 14 residues. CDR3 sequence: CASSIVGGKHEQYF. The CDR3 DNA sequence: TGTGCCAGTAGTATAGTGGGGGGGAAGCACGAGCAGTACTTC.

The chain is built from TRBV5-1 and TRBJ1-5, with D maybe TRBD1 (6 bases). The germline gives CDR1 SGHRS, CDR2 YFSETQ. The CDR3 contains 14 residues. The germline V and J ends were trimmed by 5 bases and 2 bases, with 11 bases remaining between them. The DNA of the CDR3 is TGCGCCAGCAGGCCGGACAGAGGCAATCAGCCCCAGCATTTT. This encodes CASRPDRGNQPQHF.